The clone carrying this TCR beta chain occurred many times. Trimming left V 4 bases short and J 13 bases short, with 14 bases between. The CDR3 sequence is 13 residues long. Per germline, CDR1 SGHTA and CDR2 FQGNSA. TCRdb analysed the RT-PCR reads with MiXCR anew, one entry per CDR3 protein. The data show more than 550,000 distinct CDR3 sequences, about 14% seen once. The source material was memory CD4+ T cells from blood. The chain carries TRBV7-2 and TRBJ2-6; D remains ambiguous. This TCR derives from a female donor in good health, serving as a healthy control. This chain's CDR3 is CASSSSLYGVLTF. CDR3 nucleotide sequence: TGTGCCAGCAGCTCATCCCTCTATGGAGTCCTGACTTTC.